A single sample gave rise to the 15 T cell receptor beta chains below, sequenced in a study of radiation and T cells in renal cell carcinoma. Documented time point: blood 2 weeks post-SBRT. Documented treatment: 15 Gy SBRT to primary tumor, nephrectomy 4 weeks later. The repertoire was sequenced with immunoSEQ multiplex PCR; TCRdb's copy has only in-frame clones and lacks some. The sample consists of roughly 49,000 clones, around three quarters of them appearing once. The sequences come from blood, collected from a patient whose treatment included radiotherapy and nephrectomy. These receptors came from a woman in her 70s with renal cell carcinoma.

This clone appeared a few times. Other DNA sequences of this sample code for an identical CDR3. The chain combines TRBV4-1 with TRBJ2-7; TRBD1 agrees at 12 bases. CDR3 length equals 16 residues. V trimming: 5 bases; J trimming: 2 bases; junction bases outside the gene matches: 7. Germline CDR1 is MGHRA and CDR2 is YSYEKL. The DNA for the CDR3 is TGCGCCAGCAGCTCCGGGACAGGGGGCCGGACCTACGAGCAGTACTTC. Its translation is CASSSGTGGRTYEQYF.

V is TRBV9 and J is TRBJ2-3; D gene ambiguous. This CDR3 has 15 residues. Germline V CDR1 and CDR2: SGDLS, YYNGEE. Trimming pared 1 base from V and 2 bases from J, leaving 11 bases between. CDR3 sequence (DNA): TGTGCCAGCAGCGTATGGGCGGAACCCACAGATACGCAGTATTTT. Translated, it gives CASSVWAEPTDTQYF.

The chain combines TRBV4-3 with TRBJ1-1; possibly TRBD1 for D (5 bases). Trimming shortened V by 5 bases and J by 1 base, and 14 bases separated the two germline ends. The CDR3 length is 15 residues. Germline V gives CDR1 LGHNA, CDR2 YSLEER. In nucleotides, the CDR3 is TGCGCCAGCAGCTTATACCCCGGGGGGAACACTGAAGCTTTCTTT. Translation gives CASSLYPGGNTEAFF.

The gene calls are TRBV5-1 and TRBJ1-2; D is uncertain. Germline V gives CDR1 SGHRS, CDR2 YFSETQ. This CDR3 region has 15 residues. Trimming shortened V by 0 bases and J by 0 bases, and 9 bases separated the two germline ends. The CDR3 region is CASSLGQVANYGYTF. The CDR3 DNA is TGCGCCAGCAGCTTGGGTCAGGTAGCTAACTATGGCTACACCTTC.

Note on this clone: At the DNA level, this CDR3 is encoded by other sequences in the same sample as well. The chain links TRBV6-5 to TRBJ2-7; 8 bases align to TRBD1. The junction had 3 bases not matched to a gene; V was cut back by 2 bases and J by 3 bases. Germline V CDR1 and CDR2: MNHEY, SVGAGI. CDR3 length equals 14 residues. The CDR3 is CASSYGGQGYEQYF. The CDR3 DNA is TGTGCCAGCAGTTACGGCGGACAGGGCTACGAGCAGTACTTC.

The chain joins TRBV19 to TRBJ1-2; weak D call: TRBD1 (6 bases). V was shortened by 5 bases and J by 0 bases, with 13 bases between the two germline ends. In germline, CDR1 is LNHDA, CDR2 SQIVND (reference sequence). The CDR3 extends over 15 amino acids. The CDR3 DNA is TGTGCCAGTAGTGGGACATCGGCCGCTAACTATGGCTACACCTTC. Translated, it gives CASSGTSAANYGYTF.

V is TRBV30 and J is TRBJ2-3; a possible D gene is TRBD1 (5 bases). The CDR3 extends over 13 amino acids. V was clipped by 4 bases and J by 4 bases, with 12 bases between them. Germline V gives CDR1 GTSNPN, CDR2 SVGIG (reference sequence). CDR3 sequence: CAWNGAPADTQYF. DNA of the CDR3: TGTGCCTGGAATGGGGCGCCCGCAGATACGCAGTATTTT.

The V gene is TRBV6-5, the J gene TRBJ1-5, with D possibly matching TRBD1 (5 bases). Germline V gene lookup returns CDR1 MNHEY and CDR2 SVGAGI. Between the trimmed V and J ends, which lost 4 bases and 1 base, there was a span of 5 bases. The CDR3 totals 13 residues. CDR3 nucleotides: TGTGCCAGCAGTTGGGACAGCAATCAGCCCCAGCATTTT. Its translation: CASSWDSNQPQHF.

The rearrangement links TRBV29-1 to TRBJ1-1; maybe TRBD1 (6 bases). The germline V and J ends were trimmed by 7 bases and 2 bases, with 14 bases remaining between them. Germline V gene sequence: CDR1 SQVTM, CDR2 ANQGSEA. The CDR3 runs 13 residues. The CDR3 sequence: CSAVAGVNTEAFF. The CDR3 DNA sequence: TGCAGCGCCGTCGCAGGGGTTAACACTGAAGCTTTCTTT. Based on the CDR3 plus reference TRBV29-1 and TRBJ1-1, the full variable domain is SAVISQKPSRDICQRGTSLTIQCQVDSQVTMMFWYRQQPGQSLTLIATANQGSEATYESGFVIDKFPISRPNLTFSTLTVSNMSPEDSSIYLCSAVAGVNTEAFFGQGTRLTVV.

This clone is medium-sized in the sample. The V and J genes are TRBV10-2 and TRBJ1-5, with TRBD1 identical over 7 bases. J was trimmed by 4 bases and V by 2 bases; bases with no gene match: 5. CDR3 length equals 15 residues. Germline values: CDR1 WSHSY, CDR2 SAAADI. The CDR3 nucleotides are TGCGCCAGCAGTGAGGCCGGGACAGCAAATCAGCCCCAGCATTTT. Amino acid sequence: CASSEAGTANQPQHF.

The rearrangement uses TRBV6-1 and TRBJ2-5; 10 bases map to TRBD2. The CDR3 consists of 14 residues. J was trimmed by 1 base and V by 4 bases; bases with no gene match: 0. CDR1 is MNHNS, CDR2 SASEGT, per germline. CDR3 DNA: TGTGCCAGCAGTGCTAGCGGGAGCCAAGAGACCCAGTACTTC. It encodes CASSASGSQETQYF.

This chain links TRBV27 with TRBJ1-3; a weak D match, TRBD1 (6 bases). The V gene lost 6 bases and the J gene lost 0 bases, with 12 bases spanning the gap. This CDR3 spans 15 amino acids. From germline, CDR1 is MNHEY and CDR2 SMNVEV (reference sequence). DNA for the CDR3: TGTGCCAGCAGCCGCGGGGGCTCCTCTGGAAACACCATATATTTT. Translated, it gives CASSRGGSSGNTIYF.

J is TRBJ1-5 and V is TRBV7-8, with D hard to call. The V gene lost 3 bases and the J gene lost 11 bases, with 11 bases spanning the gap. The CDR3 loop spans 12 amino acids. Germline-derived CDR1 and CDR2 are SGHVS and FQNEAQ. The CDR3 nucleotides read TGTGCCAGCAGCTTCGACGCTGATGCCCAGCATTTT. Amino acids: CASSFDADAQHF.

This chain links TRBV6-5 with TRBJ2-1, with D maybe TRBD2 (7 bases). The CDR3 runs 14 residues. The V end lost 2 bases, the J end lost 8 bases, and 13 bases lay between the germline ends. Germline V gene lookup returns CDR1 MNHEY and CDR2 SVGAGI. The CDR3 sequence is CASSYRSGGDEQFF. The CDR3 DNA follows: TGTGCCAGCAGTTACCGCTCGGGGGGCGATGAGCAGTTCTTC.

Ten or more counts support this clone. The genes are TRBV11-3 and TRBJ2-3; either TRBD1 or TRBD2 may supply D (5 bases each). The CDR3 contains 13 residues. CDR1 and CDR2 from the germline V gene are SGHNT and YENEEA. Trimming left V 4 bases short and J 9 bases short, with 14 bases between. The DNA for the CDR3 is TGTGCCAGCAGCTCCCCGCCCGGGGACACGCAGTATTTT. Its translation: CASSSPPGDTQYF.